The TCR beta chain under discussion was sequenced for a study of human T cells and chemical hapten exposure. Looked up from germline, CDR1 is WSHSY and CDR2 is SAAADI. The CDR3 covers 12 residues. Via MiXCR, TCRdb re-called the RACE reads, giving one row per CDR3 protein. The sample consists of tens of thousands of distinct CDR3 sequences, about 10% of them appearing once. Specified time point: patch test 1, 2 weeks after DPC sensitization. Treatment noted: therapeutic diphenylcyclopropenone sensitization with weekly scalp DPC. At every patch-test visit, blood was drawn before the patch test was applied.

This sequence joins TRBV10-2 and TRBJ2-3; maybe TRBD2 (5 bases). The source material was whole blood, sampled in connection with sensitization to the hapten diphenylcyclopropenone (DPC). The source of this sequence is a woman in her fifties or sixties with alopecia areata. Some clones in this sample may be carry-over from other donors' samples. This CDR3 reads CALADSTDTQYF. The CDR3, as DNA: TGCGCGCTAGCAGACAGCACAGATACGCAGTATTTT.